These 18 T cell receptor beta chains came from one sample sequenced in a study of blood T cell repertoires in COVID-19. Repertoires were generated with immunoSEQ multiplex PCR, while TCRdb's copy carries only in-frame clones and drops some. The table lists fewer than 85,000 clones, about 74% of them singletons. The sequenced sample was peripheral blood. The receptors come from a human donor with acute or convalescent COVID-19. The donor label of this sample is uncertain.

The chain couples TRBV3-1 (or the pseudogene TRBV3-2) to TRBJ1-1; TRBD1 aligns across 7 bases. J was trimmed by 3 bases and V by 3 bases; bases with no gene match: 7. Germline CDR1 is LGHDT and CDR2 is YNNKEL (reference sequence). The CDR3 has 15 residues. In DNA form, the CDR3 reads TGTGCCAGCAGCCATTCCGACAGGGAATACACTGAAGCTTTCTTT. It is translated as CASSHSDREYTEAFF.

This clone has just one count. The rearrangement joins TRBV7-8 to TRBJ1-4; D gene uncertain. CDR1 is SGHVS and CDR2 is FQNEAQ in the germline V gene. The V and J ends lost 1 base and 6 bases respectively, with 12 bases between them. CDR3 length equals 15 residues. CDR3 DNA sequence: TGTGCCAGCAGCTTAGTGCCGCGGGCAGATGAAAAACTGTTTTTT. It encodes CASSLVPRADEKLFF.

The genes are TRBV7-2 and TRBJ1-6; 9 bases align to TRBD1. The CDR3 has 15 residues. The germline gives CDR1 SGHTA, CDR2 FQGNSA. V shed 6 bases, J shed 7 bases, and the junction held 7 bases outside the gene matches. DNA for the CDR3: TGTGCCAGCAGTCCTCAGGGACAGGGCAATTCACCCCTCCACTTT. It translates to CASSPQGQGNSPLHF.

The CDR3 region is CASGRAGEQFF. The CDR3 nucleotides read TGTGCTAGTGGCAGAGCGGGTGAGCAGTTCTTC. The chain couples TRBV12-5 to TRBJ2-1, with D maybe TRBD2 (6 bases). Germline V gene data show CDR1 as LGHNT and CDR2 as FRNRAP. V gave up 6 bases and J gave up 9 bases, with 9 bases separating them. CDR3 size: 11 residues.

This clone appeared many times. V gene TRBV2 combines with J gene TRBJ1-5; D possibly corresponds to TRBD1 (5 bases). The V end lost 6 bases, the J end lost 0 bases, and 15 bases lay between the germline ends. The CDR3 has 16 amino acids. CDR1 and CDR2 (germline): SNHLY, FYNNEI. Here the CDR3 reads CASSADDSYSNQPQHF. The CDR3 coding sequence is TGTGCCAGCAGCGCAGACGACAGTTATAGCAATCAGCCCCAGCATTTT.

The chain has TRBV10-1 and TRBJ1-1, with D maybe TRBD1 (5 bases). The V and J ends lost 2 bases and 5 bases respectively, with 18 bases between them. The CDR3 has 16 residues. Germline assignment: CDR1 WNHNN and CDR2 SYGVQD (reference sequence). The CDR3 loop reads CASSESGADRGTEAFF. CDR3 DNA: TGCGCCAGCAGTGAGAGCGGGGCTGACCGGGGAACTGAAGCTTTCTTT.

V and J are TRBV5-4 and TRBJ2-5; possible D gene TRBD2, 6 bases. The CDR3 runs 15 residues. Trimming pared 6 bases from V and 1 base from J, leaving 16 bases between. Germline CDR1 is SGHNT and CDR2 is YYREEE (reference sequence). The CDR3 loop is CASTSARDSQETQYF. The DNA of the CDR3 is TGTGCCAGCACCTCAGCCCGGGACTCCCAAGAGACCCAGTACTTC.

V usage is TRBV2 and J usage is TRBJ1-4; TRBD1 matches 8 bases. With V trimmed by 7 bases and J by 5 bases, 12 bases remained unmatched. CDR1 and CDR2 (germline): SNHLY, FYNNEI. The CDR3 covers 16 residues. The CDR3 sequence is CASTLGGTGLNEKLFF. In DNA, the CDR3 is TGTGCCAGCACCTTGGGGGGGACAGGATTAAATGAAAAACTGTTTTTT.

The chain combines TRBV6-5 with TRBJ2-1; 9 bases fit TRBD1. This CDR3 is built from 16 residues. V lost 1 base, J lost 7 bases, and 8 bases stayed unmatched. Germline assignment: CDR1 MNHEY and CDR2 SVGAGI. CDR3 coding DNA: TGTGCCAGCAGTTACTTCTCCTGGGACAGGGAAAATGAGCAGTTCTTC. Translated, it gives CASSYFSWDRENEQFF.

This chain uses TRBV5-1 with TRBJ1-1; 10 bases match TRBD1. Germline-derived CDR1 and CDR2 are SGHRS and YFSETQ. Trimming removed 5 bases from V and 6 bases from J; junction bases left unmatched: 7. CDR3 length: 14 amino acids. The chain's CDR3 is CASSRETGGPEAFF. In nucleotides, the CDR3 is TGCGCCAGCAGTCGGGAGACAGGGGGCCCTGAAGCTTTCTTT.

The DNA of the CDR3 is TGCGCCAGCAGCTTGGAAATCTCGGACACTGAAGCTTTCTTT. Its translation is CASSLEISDTEAFF. The genes are TRBV5-1 and TRBJ1-1; D is unclear. The CDR3 length is 14 residues. The germline CDR1 and CDR2 sequences are SGHRS and YFSETQ. V lost 0 bases, J lost 3 bases, and 9 bases lay in between.

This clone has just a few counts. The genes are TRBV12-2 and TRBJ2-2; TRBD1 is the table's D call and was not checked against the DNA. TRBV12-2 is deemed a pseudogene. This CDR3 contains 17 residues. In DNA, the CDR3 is TGTGCAAGTCGCTTGCCCCCCGGGACAGGGGTCTCCGGGGAGCTGTTTTTT. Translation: CASRLPPGTGVSGELFF.

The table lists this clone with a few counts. This CDR3 reads CASSMGGVTLNEQFF. In DNA form, the CDR3 reads TGTGCCAGCAGCATGGGCGGGGTTACCCTCAATGAGCAGTTCTTC. The chain has TRBV5-4 and TRBJ2-1; D perhaps matches TRBD2 (6 bases). Germline lookup yields CDR1 SGHNT and CDR2 YYREEE (reference sequence). Between the trimmed V and J ends, which lost 4 bases and 6 bases, there was a span of 17 bases. This CDR3 has 15 amino acids. The full variable domain, completed using reference TRBV5-4 and TRBJ2-1, is ETGVTQSPTHLIKTRGQQVTLRCSSQSGHNTVSWYQQALGQGPQFIFQYYREEENGRGNFPPRFSGLQFPNYSSELNVNALELDDSALYLCASSMGGVTLNEQFFGPGTRLTVL.

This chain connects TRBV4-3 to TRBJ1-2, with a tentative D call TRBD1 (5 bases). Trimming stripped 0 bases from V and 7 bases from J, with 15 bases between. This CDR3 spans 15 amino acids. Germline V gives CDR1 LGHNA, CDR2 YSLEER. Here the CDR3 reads CASSQDRDDQTGYTF. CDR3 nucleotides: TGCGCCAGCAGCCAAGACAGGGATGACCAGACTGGCTACACCTTC.

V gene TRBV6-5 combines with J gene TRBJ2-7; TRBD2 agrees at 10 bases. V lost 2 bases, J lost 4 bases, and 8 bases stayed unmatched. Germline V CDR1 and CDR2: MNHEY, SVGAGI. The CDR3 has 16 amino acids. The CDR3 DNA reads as TGTGCCAGCAGTTACAAGGGGACTAGCGTGACGTACGAGCAGTACTTC. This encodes CASSYKGTSVTYEQYF.

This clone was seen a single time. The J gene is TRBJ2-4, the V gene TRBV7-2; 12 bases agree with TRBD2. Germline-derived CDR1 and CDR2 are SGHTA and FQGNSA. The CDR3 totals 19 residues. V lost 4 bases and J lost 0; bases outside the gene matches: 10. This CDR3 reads CASSSGLAGANLAKNIQYF. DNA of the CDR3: TGTGCCAGCAGCTCGGGACTAGCGGGTGCTAACTTAGCCAAAAACATTCAGTACTTC.

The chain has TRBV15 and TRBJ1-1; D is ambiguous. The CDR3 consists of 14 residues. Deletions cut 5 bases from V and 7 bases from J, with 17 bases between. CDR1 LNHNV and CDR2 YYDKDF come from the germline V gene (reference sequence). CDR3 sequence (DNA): TGTGCCACCAGCTTCTGGCAGGCCAGTAATGAAGCTTTCTTT. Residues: CATSFWQASNEAFF.

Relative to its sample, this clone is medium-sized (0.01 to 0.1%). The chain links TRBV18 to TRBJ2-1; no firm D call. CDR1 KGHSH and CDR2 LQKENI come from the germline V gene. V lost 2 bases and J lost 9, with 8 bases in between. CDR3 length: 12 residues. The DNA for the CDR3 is TGTGCCAGCTCACCATCAACCGGTGAGCAGTTCTTC. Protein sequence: CASSPSTGEQFF.